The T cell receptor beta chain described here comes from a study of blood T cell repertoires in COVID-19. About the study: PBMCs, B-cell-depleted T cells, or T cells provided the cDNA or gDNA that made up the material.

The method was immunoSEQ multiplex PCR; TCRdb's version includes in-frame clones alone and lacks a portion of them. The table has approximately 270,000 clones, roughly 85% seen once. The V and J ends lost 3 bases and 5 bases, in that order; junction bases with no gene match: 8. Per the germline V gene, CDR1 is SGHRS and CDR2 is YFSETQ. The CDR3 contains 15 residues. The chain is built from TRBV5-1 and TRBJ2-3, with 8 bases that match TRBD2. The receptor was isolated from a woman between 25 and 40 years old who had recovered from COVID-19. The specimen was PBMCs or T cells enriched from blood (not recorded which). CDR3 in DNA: TGCGCCAGCAGCTCCCCGGCGGGGGGCAGAGATACGCAGTATTTT. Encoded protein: CASSSPAGGRDTQYF.